The 18 T cell receptor beta chains in this list originate from one sample, sequenced in a study of lymphopenia after photon versus proton radiotherapy. Using immunoSEQ multiplex PCR, the repertoire was profiled, and TCRdb retains in-frame clones only, with some absent. The sample has about 20,000 clones; around nine tenths are singletons. This sample comprised peripheral blood, obtained from a patient treated with proton-based radiotherapy. All receptors come from a man aged 70-80 years with pancreatic cancer.

The gene calls are TRBV19 and TRBJ2-3; 7 nucleotides line up with TRBD2. Germline V gives CDR1 LNHDA, CDR2 SQIVND (reference sequence). Trimming cost V 1 base and J 0 bases; bases outside gene matches: 4. This CDR3 is built from 16 residues. The CDR3 region is CASSIGERGSTDTQYF. The CDR3 coding sequence is TGTGCCAGTAGTATAGGTGAGCGGGGAAGCACAGATACGCAGTATTTT.

The rearrangement links TRBV2 to TRBJ1-2; D might be TRBD1 (5 bases). The germline gives CDR1 SNHLY, CDR2 FYNNEI. Deletions cut 6 bases from V and 1 base from J, with 15 bases between. The length of the CDR3 is 15 residues. CDR3 bases: TGTGCCAGCAGGCCCCCGGGACTCCGTAACTATGGCTACACCTTC. Translated: CASRPPGLRNYGYTF.

The CDR3 bases are TGTGCCAGCAGCACTGGACTAGTCTACAATGAGCAGTTCTTC. Protein product: CASSTGLVYNEQFF. The J gene is TRBJ2-1, the V gene TRBV5-4, with 7 bases aligning to TRBD2. Per the germline V gene, CDR1 is SGHNT and CDR2 is YYREEE (reference sequence). CDR3 length equals 14 residues. V trimming: 4 bases; J trimming: 3 bases; junction bases outside the gene matches: 4.

The chain combines TRBV11-2 with TRBJ1-5, with 7 positions matching TRBD1. The V segment lost 5 bases and the J segment 1 base; nucleotides outside the gene matches: 5. Germline loops: CDR1 SGHAT, CDR2 FQNNGV. CDR3 length: 15 residues. The CDR3 loop reads CASSARQGSNQPQHF. Here the CDR3 DNA reads TGTGCCAGCAGCGCCCGACAGGGAAGCAATCAGCCCCAGCATTTT.

This clone is a singleton in its sample. The chain links TRBV19 to TRBJ2-1, with a tentative D call TRBD2 (6 bases). Germline CDR1 and CDR2: LNHDA and SQIVND (reference sequence). Trimming cost V 1 base and J 5 bases, with 21 bases left between them. The CDR3 length is 18 residues. The CDR3 DNA is TGTGCCAGTAGTATAGGGGTAGGAGGGCTTAGAGAGGACAATGAGCAGTTCTTC. As protein: CASSIGVGGLREDNEQFF.

This clone was detected once. This chain links TRBV5-5 with TRBJ2-3, with unresolved D. The CDR3 totals 15 residues. V lost 1 base and J lost 1, with 10 bases in between. Germline CDR1 is SGHKS and CDR2 is YYEKEE (reference sequence). CDR3 nucleotides: TGTGCCAGCAGCTTGAAGGACCTAGGCACAGATACGCAGTATTTT. It yields the protein CASSLKDLGTDTQYF.

This sequence joins TRBV25-1 and TRBJ2-2; tentative D call: TRBD1 (5 bases). This CDR3 has 16 amino acids. Trimming removed 2 bases at V and 0 bases at J, with 10 bases between. Germline lookup yields CDR1 MGHDK and CDR2 SYGVNS. This CDR3 is CASSEGYRTNTGELFF. The DNA for the CDR3 is TGTGCCAGCAGTGAAGGTTACAGGACGAACACCGGGGAGCTGTTTTTT.

The chain couples TRBV30 to TRBJ1-1, with D maybe TRBD1 (6 bases). Per germline, CDR1 GTSNPN and CDR2 SVGIG (reference sequence). Trimming cost V 3 bases and J 4 bases, with 21 bases left between them. The CDR3 consists of 16 residues. CDR3 sequence: CAWRAQGGGGGTEAFF. The CDR3 nucleotides read TGTGCCTGGAGAGCACAGGGCGGCGGAGGTGGCACTGAAGCTTTCTTT.

This clone is deemed medium-sized (0.01 to 0.1%). This sample also contains other DNA sequences that code for the same CDR3. The V and J genes are TRBV9 and TRBJ1-1; TRBD1 might be the D (6 bases). This CDR3 contains 15 residues. V lost 4 bases and J lost 0, with 13 bases in between. The germline gives CDR1 SGDLS, CDR2 YYNGEE. CDR3 protein: CASSPRDNLNTEAFF. The CDR3 nucleotides are TGTGCCAGCAGCCCCCGGGACAACTTGAACACTGAAGCTTTCTTT.

J is TRBJ2-5 and V is TRBV5-4, with 7 nucleotides matching TRBD2. J was trimmed by 1 base and V by 3 bases; bases with no gene match: 6. Germline CDR1 and CDR2: SGHNT and YYREEE (reference sequence). The CDR3 sequence is 15 residues long. The CDR3 DNA reads TGTGCCAGCAGCTCCGCGGGGGTATTCCAAGAGACCCAGTACTTC. Translating it yields CASSSAGVFQETQYF.

The V gene is TRBV30, the J gene TRBJ2-7; TRBD1 agrees at 10 bases. Germline CDR1 and CDR2: GTSNPN and SVGIG (reference sequence). CDR3 size: 13 residues. V shed 7 bases and J 2 bases; nucleotides not matched to a gene: 5. The chain's CDR3 is CASGQGIPYEQYF. CDR3 DNA sequence: TGTGCCTCGGGACAGGGGATCCCCTACGAGCAGTACTTC.

This chain joins TRBV21-1 and TRBJ2-7; the table gives TRBD2 as D, unverified against the DNA. TRBV21-1 is deemed a pseudogene. The CDR3 extends over 14 amino acids. The CDR3 nucleotides are TGTGCCAGCAGCAGTCTAGCGGCTTCCTACGAGCAGTACTTC. It encodes CASSSLAASYEQYF.

This clone was observed a single time. V is TRBV29-1 and J is TRBJ2-3; 11 bases match TRBD1. The CDR3 sequence is 14 residues long. Germline CDR1 reads SQVTM; CDR2 reads ANQGSEA. V was pared by 7 bases and J by 1 base, with 4 bases of the junction left unmatched. CDR3: CSGRTGGGTDTQYF. The CDR3 DNA reads TGCAGCGGGCGGACAGGGGGCGGCACAGATACGCAGTATTTT.

V is TRBV28 and J is TRBJ1-6, with D possibly TRBD1 on 5 matching bases. The V and J ends lost 3 bases and 7 bases respectively, with 10 bases between them. The CDR3 is 14 residues long. Germline V gives CDR1 MDHEN, CDR2 SYDVKM. CDR3 in amino acids: CASSFYRSNSPLHF. For the CDR3, the DNA is TGTGCCAGCAGTTTCTACAGGTCAAATTCACCCCTCCACTTT.

The J gene is TRBJ2-7, the V gene TRBV10-3, with 12 bases fitting TRBD2. This CDR3 has 12 residues. With 10 bases clipped from V and 7 bases from J, the junction kept 5 bases outside the gene matches. CDR1 ENHRY and CDR2 SYGVKD come from the germline V gene. The CDR3 here is CATSGRAWEQYF. CDR3 coding DNA: TGTGCCACTAGCGGGAGGGCCTGGGAGCAGTACTTC.

This rearrangement joins TRBV2 to TRBJ1-2, with 8 bases identical to TRBD1. V shed 7 bases, J shed 7 bases, and the junction held 14 bases outside the gene matches. From germline, CDR1 is SNHLY and CDR2 FYNNEI. The CDR3 is 15 residues long. CDR3 residues: CASIARWTGMGGYTF. The CDR3 coding sequence is TGTGCCAGCATTGCTAGGTGGACAGGGATGGGTGGCTACACCTTC.

The J gene is TRBJ1-1, the V gene TRBV4-1; tentatively, D is TRBD1 (6 bases). The CDR3 contains 16 residues. V was cut by 3 bases and J by 5 bases, with 19 bases left in between. Germline V lookup: CDR1 MGHRA, CDR2 YSYEKL. Here the CDR3 reads CASSHPTNRGGTEAFF. The CDR3 DNA reads as TGCGCCAGCAGCCATCCGACTAACCGAGGGGGAACTGAAGCTTTCTTT.

V is TRBV5-1 and J is TRBJ2-7; D is unresolved. This CDR3 has 14 amino acids. Germline V gene sequence: CDR1 SGHRS, CDR2 YFSETQ. With 1 base removed from V and 0 bases from J, the gap between germline ends came to 8 bases. The CDR3 DNA reads TGCGCCAGCAGCTTGATCGGCAGCTCCTACGAGCAGTACTTC. This encodes CASSLIGSSYEQYF.